This T cell receptor beta chain was profiled in a study of circulating tumor DNA in untreated peripheral T-cell lymphoma (dated by TCRdb to about 2021). Broader findings and caveats from the paper: Tumor-specific clonotypes were found in 76% of patients, coming from 86% of baseline tissues and roughly 68% of baseline serum samples.

The library came from the immunoSEQ multiplex PCR assay. TCRdb's version of the immuneACCESS table is confined to in-frame rearrangements and falls short of the full clone set. An unresolved V gene accounts for under half of the shortfall where checked; the remainder is of unknown origin. Present in this sample are some 10,000 clones, around 74% of which were seen just once. The ten biggest clones cover roughly a third of the sample. Taken from the germline V gene, the CDR1 and CDR2 loops are MNHGY and SAAAGT. V is shortened by 4 bases, J by 6 bases, and the region joining them spans 18 bases. From the cysteine through the phenylalanine, the CDR3 covers 16 amino acids. The kept DNA is CDR3 alone, 48 bases in frame from the first base. Tumor-specific TCR clonotypes were identified by sequencing baseline tumor tissue collected before treatment. Next-generation sequencing of T-cell receptor sequences was used to monitor peripheral T-cell lymphoma patients receiving frontline treatment on a trial.

This clone was counted a few times. What this receptor recognizes is not known. Per-base qualities were not stored, and no clone one base away is much larger. What was sequenced was tumor tissue. The receptor chain draws on TRBV6-8 and TRBJ1-4; the D gene is perhaps TRBD1, from 6 matching bases. This clonotype was sampled from a human donor with peripheral T-cell lymphoma. The DNA sequence is as follows: TGTGCCAGCAGTTTACTCATGGGGGCAGGACATGAAAAACTGTTTTTT. This translates into CASSLLMGAGHEKLFF.